The 12 T cell receptor beta chains presented below share a single source sample, sequenced in a study of blood T cell repertoires in COVID-19 (dated by TCRdb to about 2020). Library prep was done by the immunoSEQ multiplex PCR assay. What TCRdb holds here is the immuneACCESS table cut down to in-frame rearrangements. Part of the clones is not present; checked against another copy, under half of the missing clones reflect an unresolved V gene, and the others are unexplained. This sample is represented by more than 85,000 clones; roughly 80% of them were singletons. The leading ten clones occupy roughly 14% of the sample. The sample consisted of peripheral blood. All receptors come from a woman over 75 with acute or convalescent COVID-19.

This rearrangement joins TRBV19 to TRBJ1-1; TRBD1 matches 11 bases. There are 14 residues in the CDR3. V shed 9 bases, J shed 7 bases, and the junction held 10 bases outside the gene matches. From germline, CDR1 is LNHDA and CDR2 SQIVND (reference sequence). CDR3: CASLQGQGGIEAFF. CDR3 DNA sequence: TGTGCCAGCCTACAGGGACAGGGGGGGATTGAAGCTTTCTTT. Combining the CDR3 with reference TRBV19 and TRBJ1-1 gives the whole variable domain DGGITQSPKYLFRKEGQNVTLSCEQNLNHDAMYWYRQDPGQGLRLIYYSQIVNDFQKGDIAEGYSVSREKKESFPLTVTSAQKNPTAFYLCASLQGQGGIEAFFGQGTRLTVV.

The rearrangement joins TRBV5-7 to TRBJ1-1; 10 bases agree with TRBD1. TRBV5-7 is an ORF for which the function is uncertain. The CDR3 is made up of 17 amino acids. V was clipped by 2 bases and J by 0 bases; unmatched bases: 7. The CDR3 here is CASSFPDRGEMNTEAFF. In DNA form, the CDR3 reads TGTGCCAGCAGCTTTCCGGACAGGGGGGAAATGAACACTGAAGCTTTCTTT.

CDR3 region: CASSLGPGTLSHEQYF. In DNA, the CDR3 is TGCGCCAGCAGCTTGGGCCCCGGGACTTTAAGTCACGAGCAGTACTTC. The V gene is TRBV5-1, the J gene TRBJ2-7; D might be TRBD2 (6 bases). The CDR3 contains 16 residues. CDR1 is SGHRS, CDR2 YFSETQ, per germline. The V end lost 0 bases, the J end lost 5 bases, and 18 bases lay between the germline ends.

The chain recombines TRBV5-1 with TRBJ1-1; TRBD1 might be the D (6 bases). V was pared by 3 bases and J by 1 base, with 13 bases between. CDR1 and CDR2 (germline): SGHRS, YFSETQ. This CDR3 comprises 15 residues. The DNA for the CDR3 is TGCGCCAGCAGCTCTGCTACAGGGAGGAACACTGAAGCTTTCTTT. It codes for CASSSATGRNTEAFF. Supplemented by reference TRBV5-1 and TRBJ1-1, the full variable domain reads KAGVTQTPRYLIKTRGQQVTLSCSPISGHRSVSWYQQTPGQGLQFLFEYFSETQRNKGNFPGRFSGRQFSNSRSEMNVSTLELGDSALYLCASSSATGRNTEAFFGQGTRLTVV.

CDR3 sequence: CASTAAGPYEQYF. In DNA form, the CDR3 reads TGTGCCAGCACCGCCGCGGGCCCCTACGAGCAGTACTTC. This rearrangement joins TRBV28 to TRBJ2-7, with D maybe TRBD2 (5 bases). V was cut by 7 bases and J by 2 bases, with 12 bases left in between. The CDR3 is made up of 13 amino acids. From germline, CDR1 is MDHEN and CDR2 SYDVKM.

The gene calls are TRBV14 and TRBJ2-1, with 7 bases fitting TRBD2. Germline assignment: CDR1 SGHDN and CDR2 FVKESK. Trimming at V came to 4 bases and at J to 6 bases, leaving 6 bases not matched to a gene. The CDR3 spans 14 residues. CDR3 DNA sequence: TGTGCCAGCAGCCTGAGACTAGCATCCAATGAGCAGTTCTTC. This translates into CASSLRLASNEQFF.

V usage is TRBV28 and J usage is TRBJ2-2; no clear D gene. V was trimmed by 5 bases and J by 4 bases, leaving 14 bases between them. Germline CDR1 reads MDHEN; CDR2 reads SYDVKM. This CDR3 is built from 15 residues. CDR3 sequence: CASSLPRVVTGELFF. The CDR3, as DNA: TGTGCCAGCAGTCTACCACGCGTGGTCACCGGGGAGCTGTTTTTT.

In this sample, this clone turned up a few times. The chain couples TRBV27 to TRBJ1-6; no clear D gene. The CDR3 is 14 amino acids. The V and J ends lost 3 bases and 9 bases respectively, with 12 bases between them. The germline CDR1 and CDR2 sequences are MNHEY and SMNVEV (reference sequence). The DNA for the CDR3 is TGTGCCAGCAGTTTGCTTAGAGGGCGTTCACCCCTCCACTTT. This codes for CASSLLRGRSPLHF.

V is TRBV3-1 (or the pseudogene TRBV3-2) and J is TRBJ2-3; 8 bases map to TRBD2. The V gene end was trimmed by 2 bases and the J gene end by 8 bases; junction bases not matched to a gene: 12. The germline V gene has CDR1 LGHDT and CDR2 YNNKEL (reference sequence). This CDR3 spans 16 amino acids. CDR3 sequence reads: CASSQRPPGRGGTQYF. In nucleotides, the CDR3 is TGTGCCAGCAGCCAAAGGCCACCCGGGAGGGGGGGTACGCAGTATTTT.

Only one count was recorded for this clone. V gene TRBV6-1 combines with J gene TRBJ2-3, with 13 bases matching TRBD2. The CDR3 is 16 residues long. Germline-derived CDR1 and CDR2 are MNHNS and SASEGT. Trimming took 4 bases from V and 6 from J; bases not matched to a gene: 7. The CDR3 loop reads CASSVTSGRALDTQYF. Written as DNA, the CDR3 is TGTGCCAGCAGTGTAACTAGCGGGAGGGCCTTGGATACGCAGTATTTT.

This chain joins TRBV5-4 and TRBJ1-5, with D hard to call. V was trimmed by 0 bases and J by 9 bases, leaving 10 bases between them. Germline CDR1 SGHNT, CDR2 YYREEE (reference sequence). The CDR3 runs to 13 residues. Here the CDR3 reads CASSLDSGGPQHF. The CDR3 DNA reads TGTGCCAGCAGCTTGGACTCCGGAGGGCCCCAGCATTTT.

This chain connects TRBV5-4 to TRBJ2-5; 13 positions agree with TRBD2. This CDR3 is built from 15 residues. Germline V CDR1 and CDR2: SGHNT, YYREEE (reference sequence). V was pared by 4 bases and J by 5 bases, with 5 bases of the junction left unmatched. The CDR3 DNA reads TGTGCCAGCAGCCCGGGACTAGCGGGAAGGGAGACCCAGTACTTC. It codes for CASSPGLAGRETQYF. Full variable domain (remainder filled in from reference TRBV5-4 and TRBJ2-5): ETGVTQSPTHLIKTRGQQVTLRCSSQSGHNTVSWYQQALGQGPQFIFQYYREEENGRGNFPPRFSGLQFPNYSSELNVNALELDDSALYLCASSPGLAGRETQYFGPGTRLLVL.